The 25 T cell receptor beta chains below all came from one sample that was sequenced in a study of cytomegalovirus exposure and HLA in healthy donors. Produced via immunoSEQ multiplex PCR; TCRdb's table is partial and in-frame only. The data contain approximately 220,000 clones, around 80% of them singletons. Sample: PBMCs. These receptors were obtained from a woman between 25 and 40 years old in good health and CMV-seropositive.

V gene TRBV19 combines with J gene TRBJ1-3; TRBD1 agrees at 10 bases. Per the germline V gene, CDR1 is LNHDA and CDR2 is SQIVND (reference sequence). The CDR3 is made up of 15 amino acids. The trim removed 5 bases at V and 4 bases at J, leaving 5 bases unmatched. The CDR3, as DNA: TGTGCCAGTAGTGGGACAGGGGCGCGAGGAAACACCATATATTTT. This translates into CASSGTGARGNTIYF. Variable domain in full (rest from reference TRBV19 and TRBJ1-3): DGGITQSPKYLFRKEGQNVTLSCEQNLNHDAMYWYRQDPGQGLRLIYYSQIVNDFQKGDIAEGYSVSREKKESFPLTVTSAQKNPTAFYLCASSGTGARGNTIYFGEGSWLTVV.

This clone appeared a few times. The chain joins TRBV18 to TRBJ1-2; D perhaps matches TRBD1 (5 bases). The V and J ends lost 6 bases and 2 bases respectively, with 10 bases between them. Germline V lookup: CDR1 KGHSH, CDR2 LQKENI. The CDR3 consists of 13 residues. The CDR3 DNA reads TGTGCCAGCTCTCCAGGGTTGAACTATGGCTACACCTTC. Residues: CASSPGLNYGYTF.

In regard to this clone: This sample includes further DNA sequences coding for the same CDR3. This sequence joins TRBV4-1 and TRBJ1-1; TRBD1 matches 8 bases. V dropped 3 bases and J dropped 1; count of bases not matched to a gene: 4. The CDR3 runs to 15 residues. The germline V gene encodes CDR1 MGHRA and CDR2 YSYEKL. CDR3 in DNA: TGCGCCAGCAGCCAGAGTGGACAGGGGAACACTGAAGCTTTCTTT. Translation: CASSQSGQGNTEAFF.

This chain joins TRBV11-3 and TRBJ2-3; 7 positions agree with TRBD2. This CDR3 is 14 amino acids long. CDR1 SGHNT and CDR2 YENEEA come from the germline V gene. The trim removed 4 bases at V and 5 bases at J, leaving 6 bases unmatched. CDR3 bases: TGTGCCAGCAGCTCCGGACTAGTAATAGATACGCAGTATTTT. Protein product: CASSSGLVIDTQYF.

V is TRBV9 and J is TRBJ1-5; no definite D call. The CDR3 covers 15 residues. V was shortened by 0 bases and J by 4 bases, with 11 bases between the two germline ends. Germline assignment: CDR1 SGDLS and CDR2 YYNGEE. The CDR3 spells CASSVEGDINQPQHF. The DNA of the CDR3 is TGTGCCAGCAGCGTAGAGGGTGATATTAATCAGCCCCAGCATTTT.

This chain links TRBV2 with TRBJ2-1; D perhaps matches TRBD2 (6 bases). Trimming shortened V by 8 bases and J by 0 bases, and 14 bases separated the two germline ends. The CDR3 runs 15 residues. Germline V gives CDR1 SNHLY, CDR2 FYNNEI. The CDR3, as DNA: TGTGCCAGCGCATTAGCGGCTAGCTCCTACAATGAGCAGTTCTTC. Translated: CASALAASSYNEQFF.

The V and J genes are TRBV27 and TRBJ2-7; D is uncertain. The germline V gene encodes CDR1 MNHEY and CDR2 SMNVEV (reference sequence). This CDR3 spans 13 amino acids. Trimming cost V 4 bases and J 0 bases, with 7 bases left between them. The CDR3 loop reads CASSYKSSYEQYF. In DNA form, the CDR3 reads TGTGCCAGCAGTTACAAAAGCTCCTACGAGCAGTACTTC.

The chain's CDR3 is CASSQIPGLSYEQYF. The CDR3 DNA reads as TGCGCCAGCAGCCAAATACCGGGACTCTCCTACGAGCAGTACTTC. The chain carries TRBV4-1 and TRBJ2-7, with a possible D match to TRBD2 (6 bases). This CDR3 is built from 15 residues. Germline-derived CDR1 and CDR2 are MGHRA and YSYEKL. The ends were cut back, 2 bases at V and 0 bases at J, with 11 bases in the middle.

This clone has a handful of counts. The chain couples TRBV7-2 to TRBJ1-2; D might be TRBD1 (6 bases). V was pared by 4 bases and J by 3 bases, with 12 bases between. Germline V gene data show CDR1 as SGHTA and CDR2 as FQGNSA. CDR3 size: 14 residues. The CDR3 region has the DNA TGTGCCAGCAGCTACGCAGGGGACTACTATGGCTACACCTTC. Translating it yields CASSYAGDYYGYTF.

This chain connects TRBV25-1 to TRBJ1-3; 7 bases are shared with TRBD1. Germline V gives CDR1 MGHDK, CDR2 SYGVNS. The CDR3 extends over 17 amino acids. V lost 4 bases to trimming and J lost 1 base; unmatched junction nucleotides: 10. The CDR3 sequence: CASSALDRVPSGNTIYF. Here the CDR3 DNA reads TGTGCCAGCAGTGCCTTAGACAGGGTGCCTTCTGGAAACACCATATATTTT.

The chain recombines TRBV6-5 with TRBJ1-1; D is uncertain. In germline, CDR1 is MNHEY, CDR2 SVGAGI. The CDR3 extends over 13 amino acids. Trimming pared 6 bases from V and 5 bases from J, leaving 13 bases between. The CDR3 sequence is CASSQNAGTEAFF. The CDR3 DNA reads TGTGCCAGCAGCCAAAACGCGGGAACTGAAGCTTTCTTT.

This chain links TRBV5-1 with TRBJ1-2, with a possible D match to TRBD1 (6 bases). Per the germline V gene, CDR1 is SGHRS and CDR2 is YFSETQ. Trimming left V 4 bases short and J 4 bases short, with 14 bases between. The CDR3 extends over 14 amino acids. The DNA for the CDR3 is TGCGCCAGCAGCAGGCGGCAGGGGACCTATGGCTACACCTTC. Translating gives CASSRRQGTYGYTF.

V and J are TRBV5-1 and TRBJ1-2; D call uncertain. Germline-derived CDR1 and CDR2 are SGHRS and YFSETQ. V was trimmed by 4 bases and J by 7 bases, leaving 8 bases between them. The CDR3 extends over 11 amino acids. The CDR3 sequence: CASSGGSGYTF. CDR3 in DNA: TGCGCCAGCAGCGGTGGTTCTGGCTACACCTTC.

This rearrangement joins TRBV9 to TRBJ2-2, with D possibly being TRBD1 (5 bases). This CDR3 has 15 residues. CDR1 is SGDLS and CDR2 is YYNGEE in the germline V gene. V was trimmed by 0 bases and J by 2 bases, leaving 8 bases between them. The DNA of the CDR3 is TGTGCCAGCAGCGTAGGACAGACCAACACCGGGGAGCTGTTTTTT. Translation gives CASSVGQTNTGELFF. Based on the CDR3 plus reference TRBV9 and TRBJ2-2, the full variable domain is DSGVTQTPKHLITATGQRVTLRCSPRSGDLSVYWYQQSLDQGLQFLIQYYNGEERAKGNILERFSAQQFPDLHSELNLSSLELGDSALYFCASSVGQTNTGELFFGEGSRLTVL.

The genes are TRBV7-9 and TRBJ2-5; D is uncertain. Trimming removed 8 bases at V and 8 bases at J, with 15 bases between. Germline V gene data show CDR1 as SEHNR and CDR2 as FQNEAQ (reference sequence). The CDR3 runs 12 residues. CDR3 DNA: TGTGCCAGCCTGGTAGGACCCGGTACCCAGTACTTC. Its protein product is CASLVGPGTQYF.

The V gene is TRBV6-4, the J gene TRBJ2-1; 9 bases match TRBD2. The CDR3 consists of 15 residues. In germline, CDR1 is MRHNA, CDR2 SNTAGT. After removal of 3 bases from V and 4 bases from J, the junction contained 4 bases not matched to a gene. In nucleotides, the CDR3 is TGTGCCAGCAGTGAAACTAGCGGGTGGTACAATGAGCAGTTCTTC. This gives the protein CASSETSGWYNEQFF.

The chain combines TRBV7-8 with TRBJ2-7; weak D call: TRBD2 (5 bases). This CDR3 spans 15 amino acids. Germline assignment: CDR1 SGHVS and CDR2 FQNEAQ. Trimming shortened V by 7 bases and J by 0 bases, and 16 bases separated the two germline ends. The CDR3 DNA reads TGTGCCAGCAAGGTAGGGCAGGACTTCTCCTACGAGCAGTACTTC. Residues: CASKVGQDFSYEQYF.

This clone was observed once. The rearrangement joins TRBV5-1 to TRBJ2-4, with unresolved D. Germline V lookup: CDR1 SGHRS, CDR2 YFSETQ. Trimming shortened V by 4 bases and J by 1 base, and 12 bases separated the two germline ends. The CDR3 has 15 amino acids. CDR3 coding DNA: TGCGCCAGCAGCGAGTTCTCTCGTGCCAAAAACATTCAGTACTTC. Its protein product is CASSEFSRAKNIQYF.

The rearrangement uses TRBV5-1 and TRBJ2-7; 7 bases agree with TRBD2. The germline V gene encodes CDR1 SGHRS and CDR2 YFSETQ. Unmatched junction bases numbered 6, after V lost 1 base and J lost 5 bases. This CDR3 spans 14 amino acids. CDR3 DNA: TGCGCCAGCAGCTTGAGGCGGGAGTCCCACGAGCAGTACTTC. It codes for CASSLRRESHEQYF.

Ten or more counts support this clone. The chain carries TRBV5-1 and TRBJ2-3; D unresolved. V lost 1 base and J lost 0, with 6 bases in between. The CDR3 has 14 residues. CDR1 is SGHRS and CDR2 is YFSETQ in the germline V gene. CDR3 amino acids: CASSLLLSTDTQYF. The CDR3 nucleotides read TGCGCCAGCAGCTTGTTATTAAGCACAGATACGCAGTATTTT.

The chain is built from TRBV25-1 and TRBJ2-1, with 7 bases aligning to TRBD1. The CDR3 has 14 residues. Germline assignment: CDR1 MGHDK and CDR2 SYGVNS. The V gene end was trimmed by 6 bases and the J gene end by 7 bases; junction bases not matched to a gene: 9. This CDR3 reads CASSLQGVRNEQFF. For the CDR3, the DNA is TGTGCCAGCAGCCTTCAGGGGGTAAGGAATGAGCAGTTCTTC.

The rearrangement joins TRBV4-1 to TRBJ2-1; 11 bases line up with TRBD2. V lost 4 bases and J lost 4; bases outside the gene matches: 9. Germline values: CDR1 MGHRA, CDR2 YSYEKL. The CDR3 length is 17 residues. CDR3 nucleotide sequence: TGCGCCAGCAGCCGGACGGGCACTAGCGGGAGTTACAATGAGCAGTTCTTC. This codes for CASSRTGTSGSYNEQFF.

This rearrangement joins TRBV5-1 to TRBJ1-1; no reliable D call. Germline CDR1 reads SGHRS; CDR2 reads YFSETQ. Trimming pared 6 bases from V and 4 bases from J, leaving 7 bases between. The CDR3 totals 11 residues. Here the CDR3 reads CASTSSTEAFF. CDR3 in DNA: TGCGCCAGCACGAGTAGCACTGAAGCTTTCTTT.

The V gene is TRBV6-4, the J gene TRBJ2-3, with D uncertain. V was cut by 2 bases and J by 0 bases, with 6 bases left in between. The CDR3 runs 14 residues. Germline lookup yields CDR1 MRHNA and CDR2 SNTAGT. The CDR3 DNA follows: TGTGCCAGCAGTGACACTCACAGCACAGATACGCAGTATTTT. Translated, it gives CASSDTHSTDTQYF.

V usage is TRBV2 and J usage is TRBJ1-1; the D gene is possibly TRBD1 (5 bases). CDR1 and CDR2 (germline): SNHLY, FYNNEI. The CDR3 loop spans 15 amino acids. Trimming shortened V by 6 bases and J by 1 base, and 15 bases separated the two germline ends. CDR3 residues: CASRYQTAGNTEAFF. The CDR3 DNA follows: TGTGCCAGCAGATACCAGACAGCCGGGAACACTGAAGCTTTCTTT. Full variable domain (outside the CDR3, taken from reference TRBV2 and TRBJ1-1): EPEVTQTPSHQVTQMGQEVILRCVPISNHLYFYWYRQILGQKVEFLVSFYNNEISEKSEIFDDQFSVERPDGSNFTLKIRSTKLEDSAMYFCASRYQTAGNTEAFFGQGTRLTVV.